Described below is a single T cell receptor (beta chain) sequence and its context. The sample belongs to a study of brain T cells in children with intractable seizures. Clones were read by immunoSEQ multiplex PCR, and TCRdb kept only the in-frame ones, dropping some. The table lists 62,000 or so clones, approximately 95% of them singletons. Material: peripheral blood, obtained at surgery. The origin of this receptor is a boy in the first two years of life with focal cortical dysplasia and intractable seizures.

CDR3 sequence: CASSLTRASGANVLTF. CDR3 DNA: TGTGCCAGCAGCCTTACCAGAGCCTCTGGGGCCAACGTCCTGACTTTC. This chain uses TRBV3-1 (or the pseudogene TRBV3-2) with TRBJ2-6; no definite D call. The CDR3 is 16 residues long. Germline V gene lookup returns CDR1 LGHDT and CDR2 YNNKEL (reference sequence). The V and J ends lost 4 bases and 0 bases respectively, with 10 bases between them.